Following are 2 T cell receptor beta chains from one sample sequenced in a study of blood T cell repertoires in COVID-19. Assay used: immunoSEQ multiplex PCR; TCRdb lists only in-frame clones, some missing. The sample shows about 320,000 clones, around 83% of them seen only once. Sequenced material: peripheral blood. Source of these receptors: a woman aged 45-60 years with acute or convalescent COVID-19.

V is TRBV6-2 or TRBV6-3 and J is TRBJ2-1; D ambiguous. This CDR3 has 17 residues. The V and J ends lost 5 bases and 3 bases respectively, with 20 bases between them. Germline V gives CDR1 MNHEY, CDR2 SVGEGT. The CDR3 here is CASSPSWMRRNYNEQFF. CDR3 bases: TGTGCCAGCAGTCCCTCTTGGATGAGGCGGAACTACAATGAGCAGTTCTTC.

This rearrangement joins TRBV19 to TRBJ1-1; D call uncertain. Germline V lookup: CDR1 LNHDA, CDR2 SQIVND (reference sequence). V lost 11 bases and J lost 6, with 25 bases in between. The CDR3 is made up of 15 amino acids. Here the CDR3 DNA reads TGTGCCTCCGTGAATGATGGAGTGGGGAGCGCTGAAGCTTTCTTT. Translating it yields CASVNDGVGSAEAFF.